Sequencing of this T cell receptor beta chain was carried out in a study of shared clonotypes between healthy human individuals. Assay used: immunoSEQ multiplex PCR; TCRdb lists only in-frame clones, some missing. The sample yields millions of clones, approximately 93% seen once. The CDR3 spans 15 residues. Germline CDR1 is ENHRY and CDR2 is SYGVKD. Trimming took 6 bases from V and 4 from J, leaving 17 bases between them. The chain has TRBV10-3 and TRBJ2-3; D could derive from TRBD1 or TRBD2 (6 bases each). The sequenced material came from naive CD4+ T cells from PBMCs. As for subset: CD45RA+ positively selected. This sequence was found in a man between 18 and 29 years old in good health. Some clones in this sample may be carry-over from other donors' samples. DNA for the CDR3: TGTGCCATCAGAATAAGCGGAGGGGGTCCAGATACGCAGTATTTT. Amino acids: CAIRISGGGPDTQYF.